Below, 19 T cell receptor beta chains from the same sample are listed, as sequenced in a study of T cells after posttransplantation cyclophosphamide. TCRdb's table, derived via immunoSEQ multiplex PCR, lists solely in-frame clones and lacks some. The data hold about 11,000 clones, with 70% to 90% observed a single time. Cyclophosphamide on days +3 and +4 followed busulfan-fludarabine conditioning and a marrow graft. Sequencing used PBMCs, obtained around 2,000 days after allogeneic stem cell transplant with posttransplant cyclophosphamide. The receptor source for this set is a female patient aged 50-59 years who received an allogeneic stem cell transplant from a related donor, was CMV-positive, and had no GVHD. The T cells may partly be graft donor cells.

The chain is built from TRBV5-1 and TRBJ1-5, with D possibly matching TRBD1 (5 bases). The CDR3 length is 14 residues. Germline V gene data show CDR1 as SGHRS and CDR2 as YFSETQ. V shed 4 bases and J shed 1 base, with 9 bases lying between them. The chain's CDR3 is CASSITGSNQPQHF. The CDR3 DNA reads TGCGCCAGCAGCATTACAGGAAGCAATCAGCCCCAGCATTTT.

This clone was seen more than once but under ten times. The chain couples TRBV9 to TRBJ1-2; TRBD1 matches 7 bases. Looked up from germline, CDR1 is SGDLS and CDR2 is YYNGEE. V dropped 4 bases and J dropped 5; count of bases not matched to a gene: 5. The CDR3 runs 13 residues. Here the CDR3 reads CASSLQGTYGYTF. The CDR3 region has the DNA TGTGCCAGCAGCTTACAGGGGACTTATGGCTACACCTTC.

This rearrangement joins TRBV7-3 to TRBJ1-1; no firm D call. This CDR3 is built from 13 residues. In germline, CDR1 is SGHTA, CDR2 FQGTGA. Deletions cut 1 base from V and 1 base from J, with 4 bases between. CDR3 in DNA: TGTGCCAGCAGCTTAAACACGAACACTGAAGCTTTCTTT. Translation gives CASSLNTNTEAFF.

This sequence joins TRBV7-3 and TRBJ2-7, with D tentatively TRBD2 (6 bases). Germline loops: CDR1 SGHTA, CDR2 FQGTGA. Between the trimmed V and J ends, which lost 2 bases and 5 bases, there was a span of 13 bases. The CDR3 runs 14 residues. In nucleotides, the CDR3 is TGTGCCAGCAGCTTACTGGCGGGATCCCACGAGCAGTACTTC. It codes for CASSLLAGSHEQYF.

CDR3 DNA sequence: TGTGCCAGCAGTGAACAGGGGAACACTGAAGCTTTCTTT. This gives the protein CASSEQGNTEAFF. The V gene is TRBV2, the J gene TRBJ1-1, with D maybe TRBD1 (5 bases). The germline gives CDR1 SNHLY, CDR2 FYNNEI. Trimming stripped 2 bases from V and 1 base from J, with 5 bases between. The CDR3 consists of 13 residues.

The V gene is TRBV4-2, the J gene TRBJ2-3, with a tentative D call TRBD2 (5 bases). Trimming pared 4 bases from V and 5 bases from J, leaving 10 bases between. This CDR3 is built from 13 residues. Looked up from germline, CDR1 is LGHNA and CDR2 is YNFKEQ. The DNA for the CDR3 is TGTGCCAGCAGCCTAGCCGGGGAAGATACGCAGTATTTT. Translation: CASSLAGEDTQYF.

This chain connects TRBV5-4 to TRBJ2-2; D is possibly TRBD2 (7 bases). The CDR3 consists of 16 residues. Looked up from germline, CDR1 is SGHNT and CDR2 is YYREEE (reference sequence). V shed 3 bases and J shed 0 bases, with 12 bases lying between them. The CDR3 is CASSSKGGANTGELFF. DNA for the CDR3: TGTGCCAGCAGCTCCAAGGGGGGGGCGAACACCGGGGAGCTGTTTTTT.

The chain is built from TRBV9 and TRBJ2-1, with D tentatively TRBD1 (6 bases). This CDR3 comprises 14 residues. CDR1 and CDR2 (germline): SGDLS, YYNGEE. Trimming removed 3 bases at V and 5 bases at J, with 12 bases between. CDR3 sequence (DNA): TGTGCCAGCAGCGCCGGGACAACTAACAATGAGCAGTTCTTC. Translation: CASSAGTTNNEQFF. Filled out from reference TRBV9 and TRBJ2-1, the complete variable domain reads DSGVTQTPKHLITATGQRVTLRCSPRSGDLSVYWYQQSLDQGLQFLIQYYNGEERAKGNILERFSAQQFPDLHSELNLSSLELGDSALYFCASSAGTTNNEQFFGPGTRLTVL.

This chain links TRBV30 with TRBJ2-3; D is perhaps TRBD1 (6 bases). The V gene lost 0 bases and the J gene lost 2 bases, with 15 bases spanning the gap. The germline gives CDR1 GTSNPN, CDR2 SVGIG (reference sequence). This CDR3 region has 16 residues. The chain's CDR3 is CAWSVQGPHFTDTQYF. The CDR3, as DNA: TGTGCCTGGAGTGTACAGGGACCGCACTTCACAGATACGCAGTATTTT.

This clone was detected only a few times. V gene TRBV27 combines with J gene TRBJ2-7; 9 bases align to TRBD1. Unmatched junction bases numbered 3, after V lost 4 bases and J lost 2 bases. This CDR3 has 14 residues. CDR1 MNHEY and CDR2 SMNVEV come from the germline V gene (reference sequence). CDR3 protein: CASSWGTGPYEQYF. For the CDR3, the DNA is TGTGCCAGCAGTTGGGGGACAGGGCCCTACGAGCAGTACTTC.

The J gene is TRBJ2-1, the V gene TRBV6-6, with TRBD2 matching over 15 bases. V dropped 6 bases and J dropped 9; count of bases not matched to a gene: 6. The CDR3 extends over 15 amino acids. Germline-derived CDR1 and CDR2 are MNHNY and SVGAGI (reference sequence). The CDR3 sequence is CASSRTSGRGFEQFF. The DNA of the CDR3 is TGTGCCAGCAGCCGGACTAGCGGGAGGGGGTTTGAGCAGTTCTTC.

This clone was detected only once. The DNA of the CDR3 is TGTGCCAGCAGCCCCCAGGGGTTGGCCGGGGAGCTGTTTTTT. Translating it yields CASSPQGLAGELFF. The chain employs TRBV9 and TRBJ2-2; maybe TRBD1 (6 bases). The CDR3 totals 14 residues. Germline V gives CDR1 SGDLS, CDR2 YYNGEE. Deletions cut 4 bases from V and 6 bases from J, with 13 bases between.

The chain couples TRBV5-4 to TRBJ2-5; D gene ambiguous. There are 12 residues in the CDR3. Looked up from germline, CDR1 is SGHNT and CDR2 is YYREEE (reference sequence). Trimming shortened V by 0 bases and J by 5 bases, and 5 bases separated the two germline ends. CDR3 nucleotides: TGTGCCAGCAGCTTGGGAGTGGAGACCCAGTACTTC. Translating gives CASSLGVETQYF.

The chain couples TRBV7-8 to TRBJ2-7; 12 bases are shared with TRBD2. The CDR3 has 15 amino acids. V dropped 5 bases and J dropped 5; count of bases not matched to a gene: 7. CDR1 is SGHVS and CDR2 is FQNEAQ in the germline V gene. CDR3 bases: TGTGCCAGCAGCCCAATCACTAGCGGGAGGAACGAGCAGTACTTC. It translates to CASSPITSGRNEQYF.

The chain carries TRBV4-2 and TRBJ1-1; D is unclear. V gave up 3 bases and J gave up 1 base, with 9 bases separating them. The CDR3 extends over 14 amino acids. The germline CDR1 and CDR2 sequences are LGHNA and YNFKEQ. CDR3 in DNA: TGTGCCAGCAGCCACGTACTGAAGAACACTGAAGCTTTCTTT. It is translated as CASSHVLKNTEAFF.

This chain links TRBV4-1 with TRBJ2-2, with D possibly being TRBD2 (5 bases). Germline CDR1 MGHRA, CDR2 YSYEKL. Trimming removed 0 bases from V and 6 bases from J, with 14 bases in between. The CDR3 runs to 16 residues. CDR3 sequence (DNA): TGCGCCAGCAGCCAAGATGGCCTACTAGTTTCCGGGGAGCTGTTTTTT. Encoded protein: CASSQDGLLVSGELFF.

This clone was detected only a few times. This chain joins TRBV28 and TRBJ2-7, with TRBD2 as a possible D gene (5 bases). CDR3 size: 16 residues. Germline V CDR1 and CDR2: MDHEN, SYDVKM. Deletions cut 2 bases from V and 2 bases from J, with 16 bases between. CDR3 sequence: CASSLEGESTAYEQYF. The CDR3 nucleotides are TGTGCCAGCAGTTTAGAGGGCGAGTCCACGGCCTACGAGCAGTACTTC. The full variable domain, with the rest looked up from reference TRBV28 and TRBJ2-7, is DVKVTQSSRYLVKRTGEKVFLECVQDMDHENMFWYRQDPGLGLRLIYFSYDVKMKEKGDIPEGYSVSREKKERFSLILESASTNQTSMYLCASSLEGESTAYEQYFGPGTRLTVT.

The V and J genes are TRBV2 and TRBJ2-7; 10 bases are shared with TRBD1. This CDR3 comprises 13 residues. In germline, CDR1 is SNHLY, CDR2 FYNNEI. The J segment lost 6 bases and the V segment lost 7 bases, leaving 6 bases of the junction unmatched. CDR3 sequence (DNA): TGTGCCAGCATAAGACAGGGGGCTGGCGAGCAGTACTTC. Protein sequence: CASIRQGAGEQYF.

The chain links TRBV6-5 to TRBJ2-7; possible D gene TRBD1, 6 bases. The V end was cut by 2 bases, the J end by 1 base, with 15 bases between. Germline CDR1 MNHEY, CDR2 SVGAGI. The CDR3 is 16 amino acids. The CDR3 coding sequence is TGTGCCAGCAGTTACCGAACGATCAGGGGTTCCTACGAGCAGTACTTC. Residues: CASSYRTIRGSYEQYF.